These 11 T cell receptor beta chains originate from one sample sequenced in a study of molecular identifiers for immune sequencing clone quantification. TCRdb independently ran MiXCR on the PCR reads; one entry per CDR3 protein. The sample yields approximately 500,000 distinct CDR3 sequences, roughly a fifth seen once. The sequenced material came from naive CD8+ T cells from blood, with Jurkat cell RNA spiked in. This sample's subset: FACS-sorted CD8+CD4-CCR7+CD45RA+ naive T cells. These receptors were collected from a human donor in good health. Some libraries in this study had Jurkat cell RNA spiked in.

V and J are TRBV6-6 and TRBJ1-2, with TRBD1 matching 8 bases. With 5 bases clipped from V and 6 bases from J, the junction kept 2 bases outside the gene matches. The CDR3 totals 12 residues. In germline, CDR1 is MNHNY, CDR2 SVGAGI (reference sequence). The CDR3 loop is CASSQGQDGYTF. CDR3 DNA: TGTGCCAGCAGTCAGGGACAGGATGGCTACACCTTC.

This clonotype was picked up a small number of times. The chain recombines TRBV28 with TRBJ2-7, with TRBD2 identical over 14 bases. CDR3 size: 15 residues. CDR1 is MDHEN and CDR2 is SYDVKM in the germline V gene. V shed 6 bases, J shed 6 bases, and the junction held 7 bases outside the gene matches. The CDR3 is CASSLGLAGGSEQYF. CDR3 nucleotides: TGTGCCAGCAGCCTCGGACTAGCGGGAGGAAGCGAGCAGTACTTC.

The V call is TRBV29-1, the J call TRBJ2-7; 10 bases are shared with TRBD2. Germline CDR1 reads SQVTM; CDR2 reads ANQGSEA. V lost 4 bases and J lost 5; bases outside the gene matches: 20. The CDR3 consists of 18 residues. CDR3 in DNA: TGCAGCGTTGGCCCTGGGACGGAGATGGGACTAGCGCCCCACGAGCAGTACTTC. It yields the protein CSVGPGTEMGLAPHEQYF.

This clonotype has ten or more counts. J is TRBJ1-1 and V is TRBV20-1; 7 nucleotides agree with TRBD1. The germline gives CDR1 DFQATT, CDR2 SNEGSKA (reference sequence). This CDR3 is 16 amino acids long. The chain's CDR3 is CRSDRVGIRMNTEAFF. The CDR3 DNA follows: TGCAGATCCGACAGGGTCGGAATCCGCATGAACACTGAAGCTTTCTTT.

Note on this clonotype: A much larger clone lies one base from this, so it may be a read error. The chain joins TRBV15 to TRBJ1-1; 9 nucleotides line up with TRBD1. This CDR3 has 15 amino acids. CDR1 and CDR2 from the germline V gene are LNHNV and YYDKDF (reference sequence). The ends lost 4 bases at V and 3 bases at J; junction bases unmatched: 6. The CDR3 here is CATSTRQGEDTEAFF. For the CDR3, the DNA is TGTGCCACCAGCACCCGACAGGGGGAAGACACTGAAGCTTTCTTT.

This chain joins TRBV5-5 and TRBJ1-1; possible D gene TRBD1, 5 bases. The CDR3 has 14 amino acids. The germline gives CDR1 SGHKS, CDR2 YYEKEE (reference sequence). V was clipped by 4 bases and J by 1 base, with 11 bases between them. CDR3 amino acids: CASSVTTENTEAFF. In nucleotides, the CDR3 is TGTGCCAGCAGCGTCACGACAGAGAACACTGAAGCTTTCTTT.

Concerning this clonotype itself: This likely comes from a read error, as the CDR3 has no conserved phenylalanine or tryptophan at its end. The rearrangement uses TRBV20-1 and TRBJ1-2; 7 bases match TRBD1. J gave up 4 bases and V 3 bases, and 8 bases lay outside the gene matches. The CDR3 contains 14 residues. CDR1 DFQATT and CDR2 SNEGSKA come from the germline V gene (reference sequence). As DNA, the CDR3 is TGCAGTGCTAGGGCAGGGGGAGGGATCTATGGCTACACCCTC. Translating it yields CSARAGGGIYGYTL.

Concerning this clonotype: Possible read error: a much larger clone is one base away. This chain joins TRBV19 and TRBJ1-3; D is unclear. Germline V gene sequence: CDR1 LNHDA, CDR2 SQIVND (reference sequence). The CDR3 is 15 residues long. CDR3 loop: CAGSIGRRSGNTIYF. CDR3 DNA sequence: TGTGCCGGTAGTATCGGACGCCGCTCTGGAAACACCATATATTTT.

The CDR3 reads CASSMPGTYEQYF. Here the CDR3 DNA reads TGTGCCAGCAGTATGCCAGGGACCTACGAGCAGTACTTC. J is TRBJ2-7 and V is TRBV7-9; possible D gene TRBD1, 5 bases. Per germline, CDR1 SEHNR and CDR2 FQNEAQ (reference sequence). Trimming stripped 6 bases from V and 2 bases from J, with 11 bases between. The CDR3 extends over 13 amino acids.

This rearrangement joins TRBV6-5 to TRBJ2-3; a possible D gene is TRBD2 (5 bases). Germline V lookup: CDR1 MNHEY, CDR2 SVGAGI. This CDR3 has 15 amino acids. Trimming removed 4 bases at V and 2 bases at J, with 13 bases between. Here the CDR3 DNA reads TGTGCCAGCAGTTCCACGACTACGTCCACAGATACGCAGTATTTT. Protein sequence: CASSSTTTSTDTQYF.

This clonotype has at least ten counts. CDR3 DNA: TGTGCCTGGAGTGTACGGTGGGGAAATAGGGATACCGGGGAGCTGTTTTTT. This encodes CAWSVRWGNRDTGELFF. V usage is TRBV30 and J usage is TRBJ2-2, with unresolved D. The CDR3 runs 17 residues. Germline V CDR1 and CDR2: GTSNPN, SVGIG (reference sequence). Between the trimmed V and J ends, which lost 0 bases and 5 bases, there was a span of 19 bases.